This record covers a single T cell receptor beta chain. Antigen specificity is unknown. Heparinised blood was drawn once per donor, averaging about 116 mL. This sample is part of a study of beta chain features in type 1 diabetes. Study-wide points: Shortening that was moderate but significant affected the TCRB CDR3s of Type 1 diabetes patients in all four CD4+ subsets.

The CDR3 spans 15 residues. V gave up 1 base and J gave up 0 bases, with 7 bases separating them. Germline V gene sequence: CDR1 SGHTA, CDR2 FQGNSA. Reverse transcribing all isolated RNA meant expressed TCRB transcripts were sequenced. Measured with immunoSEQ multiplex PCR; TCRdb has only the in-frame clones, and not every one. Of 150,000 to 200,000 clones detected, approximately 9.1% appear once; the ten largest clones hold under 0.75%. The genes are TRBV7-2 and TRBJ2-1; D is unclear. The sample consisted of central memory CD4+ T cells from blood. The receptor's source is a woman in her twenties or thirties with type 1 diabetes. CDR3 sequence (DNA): TGTGCCAGCAGCTTAGTGTCAGTCTCCTACAATGAGCAGTTCTTC. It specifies CASSLVSVSYNEQFF.